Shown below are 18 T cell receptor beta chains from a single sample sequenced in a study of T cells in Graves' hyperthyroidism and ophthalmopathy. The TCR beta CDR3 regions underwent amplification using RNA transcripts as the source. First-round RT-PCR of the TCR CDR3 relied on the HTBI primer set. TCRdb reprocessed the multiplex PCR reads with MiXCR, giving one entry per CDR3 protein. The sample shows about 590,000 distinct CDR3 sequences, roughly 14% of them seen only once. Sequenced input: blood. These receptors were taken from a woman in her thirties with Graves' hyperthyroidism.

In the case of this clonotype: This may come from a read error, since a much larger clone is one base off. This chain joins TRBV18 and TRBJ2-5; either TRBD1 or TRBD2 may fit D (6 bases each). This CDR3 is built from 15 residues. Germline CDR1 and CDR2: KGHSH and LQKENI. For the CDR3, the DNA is TGTGCCAGCTCACCACCGGGACTGGGGGCAGAGACCCGGTACTTC. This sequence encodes CASSPPGLGAETRYF.

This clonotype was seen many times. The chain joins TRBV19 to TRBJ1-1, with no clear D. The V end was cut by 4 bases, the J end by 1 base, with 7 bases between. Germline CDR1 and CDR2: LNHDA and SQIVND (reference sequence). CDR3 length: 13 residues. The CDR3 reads CASSRRPNTEAFF. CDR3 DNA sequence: TGTGCCAGTAGTAGGCGGCCGAACACTGAAGCTTTCTTT.

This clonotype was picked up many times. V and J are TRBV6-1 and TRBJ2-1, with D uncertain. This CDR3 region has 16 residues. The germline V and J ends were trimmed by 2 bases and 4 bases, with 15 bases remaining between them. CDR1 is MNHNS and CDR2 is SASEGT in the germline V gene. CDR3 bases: TGTGCCAGCAGTGAATTTTGGCAGGAGATATACAATGAGCAGTTCTTC. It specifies CASSEFWQEIYNEQFF.

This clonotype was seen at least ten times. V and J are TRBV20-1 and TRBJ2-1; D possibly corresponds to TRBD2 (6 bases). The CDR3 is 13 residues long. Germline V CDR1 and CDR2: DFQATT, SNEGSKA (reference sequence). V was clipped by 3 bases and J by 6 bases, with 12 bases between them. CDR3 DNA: TGCAGTGCTAGCGACGAAGCGGGCAATGAGCAGTTCTTC. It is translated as CSASDEAGNEQFF.

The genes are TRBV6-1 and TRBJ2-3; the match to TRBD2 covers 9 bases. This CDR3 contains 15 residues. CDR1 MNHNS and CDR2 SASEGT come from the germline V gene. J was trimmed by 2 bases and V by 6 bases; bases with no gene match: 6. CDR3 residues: CASRTVAGVTDTQYF. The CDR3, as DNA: TGTGCCAGCAGGACTGTAGCGGGAGTCACAGATACGCAGTATTTT.

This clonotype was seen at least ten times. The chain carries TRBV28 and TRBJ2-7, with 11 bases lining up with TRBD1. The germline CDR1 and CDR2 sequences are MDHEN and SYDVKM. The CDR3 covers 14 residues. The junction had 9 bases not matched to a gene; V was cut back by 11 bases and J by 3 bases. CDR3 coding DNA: TGTGCCGTCCACGCCGGGACAGGGGGCTACGAGCAGTACTTC. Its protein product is CAVHAGTGGYEQYF.

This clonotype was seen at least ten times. The CDR3 DNA reads as TGTGCCAGCAGTTCCCTGGACAGGGGTCCCTTAGCTTTCTTT. It codes for CASSSLDRGPLAFF. This chain uses TRBV12-3 or TRBV12-4 with TRBJ1-1; 9 positions agree with TRBD1. Trimming at V came to 4 bases and at J to 10 bases, leaving 10 bases not matched to a gene. This CDR3 contains 14 residues.

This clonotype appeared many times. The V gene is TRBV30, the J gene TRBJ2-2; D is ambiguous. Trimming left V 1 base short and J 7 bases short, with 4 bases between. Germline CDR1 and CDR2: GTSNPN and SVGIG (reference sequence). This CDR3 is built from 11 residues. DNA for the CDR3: TGTGCCTGGAGTGCAGGCGGGGAGCTGTTTTTT. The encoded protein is CAWSAGGELFF. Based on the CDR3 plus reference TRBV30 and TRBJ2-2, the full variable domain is SQTIHQWPATLVQPVGSPLSLECTVEGTSNPNLYWYRQAAGRGLQLLFYSVGIGQISSEVPQNLSASRPQDRQFILSSKKLLLSDSGFYLCAWSAGGELFFGEGSRLTVL.

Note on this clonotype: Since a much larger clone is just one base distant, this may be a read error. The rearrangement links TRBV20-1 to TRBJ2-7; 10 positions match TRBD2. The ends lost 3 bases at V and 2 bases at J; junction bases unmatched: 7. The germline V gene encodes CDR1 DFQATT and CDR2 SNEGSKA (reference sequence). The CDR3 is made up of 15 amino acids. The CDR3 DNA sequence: TGCAGTGCTAGTCCGGGACTAGCGCCTGCCTACGAGCAGTACTTC. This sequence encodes CSASPGLAPAYEQYF.

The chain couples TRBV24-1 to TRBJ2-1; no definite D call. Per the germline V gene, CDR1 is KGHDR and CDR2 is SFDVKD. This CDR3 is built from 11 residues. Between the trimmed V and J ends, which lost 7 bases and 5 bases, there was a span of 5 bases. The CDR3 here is CATRGNNEQFF. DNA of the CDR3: TGTGCCACCAGGGGTAACAATGAGCAGTTCTTC.

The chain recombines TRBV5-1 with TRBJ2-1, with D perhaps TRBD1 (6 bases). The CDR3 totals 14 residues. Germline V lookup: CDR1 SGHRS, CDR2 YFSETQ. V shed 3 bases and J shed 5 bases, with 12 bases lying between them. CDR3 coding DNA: TGCGCCAGCAGCTCCTGGGGGCCCAACAATGAGCAGTTCTTC. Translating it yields CASSSWGPNNEQFF.

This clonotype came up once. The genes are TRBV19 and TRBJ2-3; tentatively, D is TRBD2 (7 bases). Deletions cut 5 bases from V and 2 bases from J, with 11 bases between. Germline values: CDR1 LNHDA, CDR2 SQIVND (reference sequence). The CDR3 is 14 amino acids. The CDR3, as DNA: TGTGCCAGTAGTTTGCGGGGGCACACAGATACGCAGTATTTT. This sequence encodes CASSLRGHTDTQYF.

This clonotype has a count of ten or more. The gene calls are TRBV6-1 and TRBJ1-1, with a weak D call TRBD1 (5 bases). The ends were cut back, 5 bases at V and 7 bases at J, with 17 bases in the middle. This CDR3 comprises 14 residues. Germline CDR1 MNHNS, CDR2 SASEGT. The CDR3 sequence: CASSYGTGANEAFF. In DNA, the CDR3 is TGTGCCAGCAGTTACGGGACTGGGGCAAATGAAGCTTTCTTT.

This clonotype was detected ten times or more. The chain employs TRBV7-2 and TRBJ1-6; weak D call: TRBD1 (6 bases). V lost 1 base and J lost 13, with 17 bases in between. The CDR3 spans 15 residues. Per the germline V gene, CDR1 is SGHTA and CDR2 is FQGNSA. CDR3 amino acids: CASSLEFFGGRPLHF. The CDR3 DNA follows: TGTGCCAGCAGCTTAGAGTTTTTCGGGGGGCGGCCCCTCCACTTT.

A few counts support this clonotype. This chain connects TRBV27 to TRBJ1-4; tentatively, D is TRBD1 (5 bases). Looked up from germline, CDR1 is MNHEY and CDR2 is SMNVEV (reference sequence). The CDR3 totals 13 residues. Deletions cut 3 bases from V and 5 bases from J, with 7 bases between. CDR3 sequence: CASSFNRNEKLFF. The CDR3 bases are TGTGCCAGCAGTTTCAACAGGAATGAAAAACTGTTTTTT.

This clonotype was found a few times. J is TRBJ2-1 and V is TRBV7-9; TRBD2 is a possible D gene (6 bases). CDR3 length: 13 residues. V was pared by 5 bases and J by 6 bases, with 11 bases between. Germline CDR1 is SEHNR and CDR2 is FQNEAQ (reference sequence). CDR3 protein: CASSPRLGNEQFF. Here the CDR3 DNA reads TGTGCCAGCAGCCCCCGACTAGGCAATGAGCAGTTCTTC.

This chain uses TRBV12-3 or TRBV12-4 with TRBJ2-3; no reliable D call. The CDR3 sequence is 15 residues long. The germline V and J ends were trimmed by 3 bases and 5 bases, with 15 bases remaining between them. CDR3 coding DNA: TGTGCCAGCAGTTTCCTGGCTAGAGTAAGAGATACGCAGTATTTT. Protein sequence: CASSFLARVRDTQYF.

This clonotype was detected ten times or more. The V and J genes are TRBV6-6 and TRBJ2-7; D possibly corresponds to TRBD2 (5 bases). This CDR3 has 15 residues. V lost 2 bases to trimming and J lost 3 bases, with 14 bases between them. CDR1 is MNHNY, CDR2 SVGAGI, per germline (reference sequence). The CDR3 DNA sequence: TGTGCCAGCAGTTACGAGGGTTCGGGTGTCTACGAGCAGTACTTC. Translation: CASSYEGSGVYEQYF.